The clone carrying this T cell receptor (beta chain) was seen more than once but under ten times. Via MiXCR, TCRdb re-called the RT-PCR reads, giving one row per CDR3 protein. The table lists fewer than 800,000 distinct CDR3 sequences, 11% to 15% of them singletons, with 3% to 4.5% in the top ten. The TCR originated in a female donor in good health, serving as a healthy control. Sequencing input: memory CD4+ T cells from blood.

The CDR3 reads CASSQDYRVPKEAFF. The CDR3 DNA is TGTGCCAGCAGCCAAGATTACAGGGTGCCTAAAGAAGCTTTCTTT. The chain couples TRBV3-1 to TRBJ1-1; tentative D call: TRBD1 (6 bases). V was shortened by 0 bases and J by 8 bases, with 16 bases between the two germline ends. This CDR3 is built from 15 residues. Germline V gives CDR1 LGHDT, CDR2 YNNKEL (reference sequence).